This T cell receptor beta chain was sequenced in a study of regulatory T cells in long-lasting Graves disease. Study context: Treatment with antithyroid drugs for over 5 years, together with positive TSH receptor antibodies, meant persistent Graves' disease. Study outcomes and limitations: Peripheral blood was the sole material, not thyroid tissue. Persistent patients had more shared public clonotypes (under 3,000) than new patients (around 1,000).

Comments on this clonotype: The target antigen is unknown.

V lost 2 bases to trimming and J lost 7 bases; unmatched junction nucleotides: 12. The CDR3 extends over 17 amino acids. To make TCR beta libraries, researchers used iRepertoire HTBI primers and Arm-PCR of CDR3 regions. TCRdb itself ran the multiplex PCR reads through MiXCR, one entry per CDR3 protein. Among approximately 380,000 distinct CDR3 sequences listed, about a fifth were seen once. Noted time point: persistent/refractory GD, antithyroid drugs over 5 years with positive TRAb. There was RNA extracted from PBMCs, and the TCR library was made from it. The chain links TRBV12-3 or TRBV12-4 to TRBJ2-2, with 8 bases lining up with TRBD2. Source: peripheral blood mononuclear cells (PBMCs), taken when the disease was refractory, from a patient treated with antithyroid drugs. This sequence originates from a female donor with Graves disease. This CDR3 is CASSLLMSGSFGGELFF. In nucleotides, the CDR3 is TGTGCCAGCAGTTTACTTATGAGCGGGAGTTTTGGCGGGGAGCTGTTTTTT.